This section outlines one T cell receptor beta chain sequence together with its context. The sample comes from a study of T cell responses to AZD1222 COVID-19 vaccine. TCRdb's table, derived via immunoSEQ multiplex PCR, lists solely in-frame clones and lacks some. The sample has over 100,000 clones, 70% to 90% seen once. Germline V gene sequence: CDR1 SNHLY, CDR2 FYNNEI. The CDR3 is 15 amino acids. V was pared by 2 bases and J by 5 bases, with 4 bases of the junction left unmatched. This receptor was taken from an adult in good health. The chain joins TRBV2 to TRBJ2-2; 8 bases match TRBD1. Here the sequenced sample was peripheral blood, taken on day 0 of AZD1222 vaccination. The chain's CDR3 is CASSEFRGRTGELFF. DNA for the CDR3: TGTGCCAGCAGTGAATTCAGGGGGCGGACCGGGGAGCTGTTTTTT.